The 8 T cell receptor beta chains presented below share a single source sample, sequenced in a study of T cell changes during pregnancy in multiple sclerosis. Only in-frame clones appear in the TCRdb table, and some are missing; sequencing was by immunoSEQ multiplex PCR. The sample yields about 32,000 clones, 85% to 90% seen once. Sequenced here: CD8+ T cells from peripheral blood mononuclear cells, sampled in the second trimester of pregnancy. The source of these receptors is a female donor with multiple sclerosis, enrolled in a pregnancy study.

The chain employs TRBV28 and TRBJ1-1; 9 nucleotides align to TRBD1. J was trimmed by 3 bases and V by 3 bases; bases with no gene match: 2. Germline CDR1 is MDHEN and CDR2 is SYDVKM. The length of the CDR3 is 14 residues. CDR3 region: CASSFRTGDTEAFF. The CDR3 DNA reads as TGTGCCAGCAGTTTCCGGACAGGGGACACTGAAGCTTTCTTT. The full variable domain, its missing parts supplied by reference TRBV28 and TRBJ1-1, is DVKVTQSSRYLVKRTGEKVFLECVQDMDHENMFWYRQDPGLGLRLIYFSYDVKMKEKGDIPEGYSVSREKKERFSLILESASTNQTSMYLCASSFRTGDTEAFFGQGTRLTVV.

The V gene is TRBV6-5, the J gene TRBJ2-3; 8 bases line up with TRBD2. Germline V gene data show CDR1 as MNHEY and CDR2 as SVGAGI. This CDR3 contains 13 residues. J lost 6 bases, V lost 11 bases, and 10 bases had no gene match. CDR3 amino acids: CALGRGGYDTQYF. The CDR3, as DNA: TGTGCCCTCGGCCGGGGGGGATATGATACGCAGTATTTT.

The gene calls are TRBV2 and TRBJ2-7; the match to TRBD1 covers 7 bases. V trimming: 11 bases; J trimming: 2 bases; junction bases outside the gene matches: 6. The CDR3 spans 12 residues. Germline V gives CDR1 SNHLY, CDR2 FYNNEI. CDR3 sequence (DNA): TGTGCCGGAACAGGGGAAACCTACGAGCAGTACTTC. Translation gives CAGTGETYEQYF.

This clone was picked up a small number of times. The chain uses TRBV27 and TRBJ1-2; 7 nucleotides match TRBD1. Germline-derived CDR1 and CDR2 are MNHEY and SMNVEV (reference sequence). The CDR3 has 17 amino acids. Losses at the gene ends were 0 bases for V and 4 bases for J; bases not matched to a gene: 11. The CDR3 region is CASSLSAIGTVTYGYTF. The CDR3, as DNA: TGTGCCAGCAGTTTATCTGCCATCGGGACAGTGACCTATGGCTACACCTTC.

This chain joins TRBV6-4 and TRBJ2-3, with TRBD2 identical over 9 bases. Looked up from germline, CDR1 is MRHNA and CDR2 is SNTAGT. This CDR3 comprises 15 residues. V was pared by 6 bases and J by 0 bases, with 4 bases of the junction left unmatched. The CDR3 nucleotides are TGTGCCAGCAGGAAACTAGCGGGCAGCACAGATACGCAGTATTTT. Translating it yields CASRKLAGSTDTQYF.

CDR3 bases: TGCGCCAGCAGCTTGGGAGCTAACTATGGCTACACCTTC. Translation gives CASSLGANYGYTF. V gene TRBV5-1 combines with J gene TRBJ1-2; no definite D call. The germline CDR1 and CDR2 sequences are SGHRS and YFSETQ. Trimming stripped 0 bases from V and 0 bases from J, with 3 bases between. The CDR3 consists of 13 residues.

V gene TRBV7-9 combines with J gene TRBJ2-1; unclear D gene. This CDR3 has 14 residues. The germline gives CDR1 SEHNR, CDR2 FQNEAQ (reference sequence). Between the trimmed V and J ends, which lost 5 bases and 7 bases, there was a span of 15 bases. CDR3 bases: TGTGCCAGCAGCCCAACCCGTGGCCTGAATGAGCAGTTCTTC. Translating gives CASSPTRGLNEQFF.

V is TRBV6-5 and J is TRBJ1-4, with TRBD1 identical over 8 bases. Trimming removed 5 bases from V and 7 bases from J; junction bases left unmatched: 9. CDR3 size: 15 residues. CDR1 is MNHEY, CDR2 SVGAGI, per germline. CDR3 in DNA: TGTGCCAGCAGTCCATCGACAGGGGCGGTTGAAAAACTGTTTTTT. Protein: CASSPSTGAVEKLFF.